This T cell receptor (beta chain) was retrieved from a study of cytomegalovirus exposure and HLA in healthy donors. The V gene lost 4 bases and the J gene lost 3 bases, with 17 bases spanning the gap. This CDR3 contains 16 residues. Germline CDR1 is MGHRA and CDR2 is YSYEKL. 60 Vbeta and 13 Jbeta primers were used in PCR. Methods used by the authors: Later, 75 million to 100 million unique TCR beta chains were counted in an analysis, and approximately 9.9 million of them were shared. Data came from immunoSEQ multiplex PCR; TCRdb stores just in-frame clones and leaves some out. The DNA gave D and trimming, while V, J and clone size come from that table. The sample has about 180,000 clones; around 78% are singletons.

This rearrangement joins TRBV4-1 to TRBJ2-3, with D possibly matching TRBD1 (6 bases). Sequenced sample: PBMCs. This receptor was identified in a man between 18 and 35 years old in good health and CMV-seronegative. The CDR3 nucleotides are TGCGCCAGCAGCCGCTCCTGGACAGCATCAACAGATACGCAGTATTTT. It yields the protein CASSRSWTASTDTQYF.